Ten or more counts support the clone carrying this T cell receptor beta chain. This record comes from a study of identical twins. One entry per CDR3 protein, called by TCRdb with MiXCR from the 5' RACE reads. Here the sample spans about 920,000 distinct CDR3 sequences, 12% being singletons. These data were also reused for a study on yellow fever vaccine responses in identical twins.

The sequence was collected from a young woman in good health. Input material: PBMCs.

Here the CDR3 reads CASSFGVETQYF. DNA of the CDR3: TGCGCCAGCAGCTTTGGGGTGGAGACCCAGTACTTC. The J gene is TRBJ2-5, the V gene TRBV5-1; D gene unclear. V was shortened by 2 bases and J by 5 bases, with 7 bases between the two germline ends. Germline V gives CDR1 SGHRS, CDR2 YFSETQ. The CDR3 consists of 12 residues.